The source of this T cell receptor (beta chain) is a study of T cells in Graves' hyperthyroidism and ophthalmopathy. The CDR3 has 17 amino acids. V was pared by 0 bases and J by 3 bases, with 14 bases between. Germline CDR1 reads SGHVS; CDR2 reads FQNEAQ. Amplified regions were TCR beta CDR3 sequences from RNA transcripts. The HTBI primer set was used in a first-round RT-PCR of the TCR CDR3. TCRdb itself ran the multiplex PCR reads through MiXCR, one entry per CDR3 protein. The data show 660,000 or so distinct CDR3 sequences, with just under 45% seen just once and less than 9% held by the top ten. What was sequenced was peripheral blood or thyroid tissue (not recorded which). The rearrangement joins TRBV7-8 to TRBJ1-4; D ambiguous. The sequence was obtained from an adult man with Graves' disease, either hyperthyroidism or ophthalmopathy (not recorded which). The CDR3 DNA reads TGTGCCAGCAGCTTAGCTCTCCGGGGTGCTCCTAATGAAAAACTGTTTTTT. Translated: CASSLALRGAPNEKLFF.